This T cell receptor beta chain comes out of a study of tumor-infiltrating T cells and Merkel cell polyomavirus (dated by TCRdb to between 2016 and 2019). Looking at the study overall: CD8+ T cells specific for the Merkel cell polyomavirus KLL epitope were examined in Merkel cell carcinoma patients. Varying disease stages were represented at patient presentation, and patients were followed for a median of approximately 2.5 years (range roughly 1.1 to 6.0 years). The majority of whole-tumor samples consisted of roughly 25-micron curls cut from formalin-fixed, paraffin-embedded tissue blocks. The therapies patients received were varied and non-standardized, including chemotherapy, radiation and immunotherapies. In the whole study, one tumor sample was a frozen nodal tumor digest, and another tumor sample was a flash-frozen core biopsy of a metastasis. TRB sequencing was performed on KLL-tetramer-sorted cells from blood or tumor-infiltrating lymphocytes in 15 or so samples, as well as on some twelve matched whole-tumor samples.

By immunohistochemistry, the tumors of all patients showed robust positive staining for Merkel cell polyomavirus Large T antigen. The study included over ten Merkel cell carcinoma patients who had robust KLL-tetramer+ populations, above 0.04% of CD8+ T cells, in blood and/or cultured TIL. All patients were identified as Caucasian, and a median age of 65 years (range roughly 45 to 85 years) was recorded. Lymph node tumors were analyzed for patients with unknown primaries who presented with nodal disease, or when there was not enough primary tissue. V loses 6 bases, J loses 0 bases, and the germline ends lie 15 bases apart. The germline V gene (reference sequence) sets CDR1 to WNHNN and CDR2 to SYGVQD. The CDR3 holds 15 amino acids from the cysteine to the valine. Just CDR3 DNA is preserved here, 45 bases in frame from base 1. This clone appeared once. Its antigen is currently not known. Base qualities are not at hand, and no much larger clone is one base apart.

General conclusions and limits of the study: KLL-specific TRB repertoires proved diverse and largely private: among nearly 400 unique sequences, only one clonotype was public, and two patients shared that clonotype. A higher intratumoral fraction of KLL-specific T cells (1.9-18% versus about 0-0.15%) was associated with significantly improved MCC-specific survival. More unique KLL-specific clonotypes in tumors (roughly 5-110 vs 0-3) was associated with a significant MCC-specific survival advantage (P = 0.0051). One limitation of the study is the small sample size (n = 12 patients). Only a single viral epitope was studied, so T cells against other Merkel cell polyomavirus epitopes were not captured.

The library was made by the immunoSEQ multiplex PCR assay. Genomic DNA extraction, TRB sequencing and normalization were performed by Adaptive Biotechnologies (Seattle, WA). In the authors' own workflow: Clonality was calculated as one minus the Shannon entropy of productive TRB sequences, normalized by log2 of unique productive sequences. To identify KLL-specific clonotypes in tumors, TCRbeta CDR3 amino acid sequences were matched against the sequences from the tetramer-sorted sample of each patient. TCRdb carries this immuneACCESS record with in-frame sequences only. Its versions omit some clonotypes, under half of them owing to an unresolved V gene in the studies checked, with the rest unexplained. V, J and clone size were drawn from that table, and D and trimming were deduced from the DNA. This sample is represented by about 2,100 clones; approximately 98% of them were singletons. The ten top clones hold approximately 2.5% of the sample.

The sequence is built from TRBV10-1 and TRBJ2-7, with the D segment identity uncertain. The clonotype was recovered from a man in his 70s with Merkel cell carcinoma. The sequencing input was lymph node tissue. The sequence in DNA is TGCGCCAGCAGAGAGACTCCGAGGAGCTCCTACGAGCAGTACGTC. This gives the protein CASRETPRSSYEQYV.